The rows below give T cell receptor beta chains drawn from one sample of a study of Graves' ophthalmopathy and Graves' hyperthyroidism. Each CDR3 protein is one row after TCRdb ran MiXCR on the multiplex PCR reads. The sample lists some 750,000 distinct CDR3 sequences, roughly 40% occurring once. Sequenced sample: peripheral blood. These TCRs come from an adult man with Graves' ophthalmopathy. The CDR3 runs from the conserved cysteine through the conserved F or W. Each record gives: V gene, D gene, J gene, clone size, CDR3 DNA, CDR3 protein. A D gene is named only where the DNA matches it firmly. Clone size, where shown, is once, few, many, or a class for clones that have expanded.

TRBV28	.	TRBJ1-4	few	TGTGCCAGCAGTCGAGACAGAGCAACTAATGAAAAACTGTTTTTT	CASSRDRATNEKLFF
TRBV10-3	TRBD1	TRBJ1-2	many	TGTGCCATCAGTGATTCGGGAGGGGGCGACTATGGCTACACCTTC	CAISDSGGGDYGYTF
TRBV25-1	.	TRBJ1-1	.	TGTGCCAGCAGTTACTCTTTGCTGGGGACCGGTACTGAAGCTTTCTTT	CASSYSLLGTGTEAFF
TRBV10-2	.	TRBJ2-7	.	TGTGCCAGCAGCTATGACAGATACGCCTACGAGCAGTACTTC	CASSYDRYAYEQYF
TRBV25-1	TRBD1	TRBJ1-4	.	TGTGCCAGCAGTTCCGACAGGGAACTTTATGAAAAACTGTTTTTT	CASSSDRELYEKLFF
TRBV2	.	TRBJ1-5	many	TGTGCCAGCAAATCGGGGACTCACAATCAGCCCCAGCATTTT	CASKSGTHNQPQHF
TRBV2	TRBD1	TRBJ2-7	.	TGTGCCAGCACCAGACAGGGACCTACCTACGAGCAGTACTTC	CASTRQGPTYEQYF
TRBV24-1	.	TRBJ1-5	many	TGTGCCAGCAGTTTGTCGGGAGTCAATCAGCCCCAGCATTTT	CASSLSGVNQPQHF
TRBV9	.	TRBJ2-7	.	TGTGCCAGCAGCGTAGACGACTCTGTCTACGAGCAGTACTTC	CASSVDDSVYEQYF
TRBV6-1	.	TRBJ1-1	.	TGTGCCACCGGGTGGACACCTAACACTGAAGCTTTCTTT	CATGWTPNTEAFF
TRBV20-1	.	TRBJ2-5	once	TGCAGTGCTAGTTTTGCAGGGGTTGGAGAGACCCAGTACTTC	CSASFAGVGETQYF
TRBV19	TRBD1	TRBJ1-3	.	TGTGCCAGCAGTCCGGGACAGGGGACCCTCTCTGGAAACACCATATATTTT	CASSPGQGTLSGNTIYF
TRBV7-8	TRBD1	TRBJ1-1	many	TGTGCCAGCAGCCCCAGGACAGGGACAAACACTGAAGCTTTCTTT	CASSPRTGTNTEAFF
TRBV2	TRBD2	TRBJ2-5	.	TGTGCCAGCAGTGAATTCGGAGCGGGAAAGGAAACCCAGTACTTC	CASSEFGAGKETQYF
TRBV10-3	TRBD1	TRBJ1-6	.	TGTGCCATCAATGACAGGGCTAATTCACCCCTCCACTTT	CAINDRANSPLHF
TRBV6-6	TRBD1	TRBJ1-6	.	TGTGCCAGCAGTTTAAGGACAGGGTATAATTCACCCCTCCACTTT	CASSLRTGYNSPLHF
TRBV29-1	TRBD2	TRBJ2-5	.	TGCAGCGTTGATCGACTAGCGGGAGATCATGCCCAGTACTTC	CSVDRLAGDHAQYF
TRBV20-1	TRBD1	TRBJ1-2	.	TGCAGTGCTAGAGCGCCGGGACAGGGATATTATAACTATGGCTACACCTTC	CSARAPGQGYYNYGYTF
TRBV20-1	TRBD2	TRBJ2-7	.	TGCAGTGCTAGACGGGGGGGCGGTGAGCAGTACTTC	CSARRGGGEQYF
TRBV29-1	.	TRBJ2-5	many	TGCAGCGTCGAATCGACCCGGACGAAAGAGACCCAGTACTTC	CSVESTRTKETQYF
TRBV7-3	.	TRBJ2-7	few	TGTGCCAGCACCTTCAGGGGGGTCTACGAGCAGTACTTC	CASTFRGVYEQYF
TRBV29-1	TRBD1	TRBJ1-4	.	TGCAGCGTTGGCACAGGGGGCGGTGAAAAACTGTTTTTT	CSVGTGGGEKLFF
TRBV19	.	TRBJ1-5	.	TGTGCCAGTAGTATCGGTCGGGGAATGAGCAATCAGCCCCAGCATTTT	CASSIGRGMSNQPQHF
TRBV14	.	TRBJ2-5	many	TGTGCCAGCAGCCGTATACAAGAGACCCAGTACTTC	CASSRIQETQYF
TRBV11-1	.	TRBJ1-3	.	TGTGCCAGCAGCTCTTGGGGAGGTGGAAACACCATATATTTT	CASSSWGGGNTIYF
TRBV7-9	.	TRBJ1-6	.	TGCGCCAGCAGCCAAGCCCTAGGATCCCCTAATTCACCCCTCCACTTT	CASSQALGSPNSPLHF
TRBV12-3/TRBV12-4	.	TRBJ1-6	few	TGTGCCAGCAGTTTCGTCCCTAACGGTAATTCACCCCTCCACTTT	CASSFVPNGNSPLHF
TRBV5-6	.	TRBJ2-7	.	TGTGCCAGCAGCTTGCTCGGGACAATCTACGAGCAGTACTTC	CASSLLGTIYEQYF
TRBV4-1	TRBD2	TRBJ2-7	.	TGCGCCAGCAGCCAAATGTCTAGCGGGCTCTCCTACGAGCAGTACTTC	CASSQMSSGLSYEQYF
TRBV12-3/TRBV12-4	.	TRBJ1-2	few	TGTGCCAGCAGCGGTGGATGGGCTCCCTTCTTC	CASSGGWAPFF
TRBV20-1	.	TRBJ1-2	.	TGCAGTGTTTCCTCCTCCGACCTCGTCGTGAGCGGCTACACCTTC	CSVSSSDLVVSGYTF
TRBV20-1	TRBD1	TRBJ1-5	.	TGCAGTGCTACAGGGGGAGGTCGTAATCAGCCCCAGCATTTT	CSATGGGRNQPQHF
TRBV4-3	TRBD1	TRBJ1-1	.	TGCGCCAGCAGCCGGAACTGGGACAGCTACACTGAAGCTTTCTTT	CASSRNWDSYTEAFF
TRBV25-1	TRBD1	TRBJ2-3	.	TGTGCCAGCAGCTTAGTGACAGGGGATACGCAGTATTTT	CASSLVTGDTQYF
TRBV7-2	.	TRBJ1-2	.	TGTGCCAGCAGTGGAGGATTAGGGGACTATGGCTACACCTTC	CASSGGLGDYGYTF
TRBV7-9	.	TRBJ2-5	few	TGCGCCAGCAGCCCTCGGGCCAGGGTGCCCCAGTACTTC	CASSPRARVPQYF
TRBV10-2	.	TRBJ1-5	once	TGCGCCAGCAGTGAGTCAGGGCAAAATATAAGCCCCCAGCATTTT	CASSESGQNISPQHF